This T cell receptor beta chain was sequenced during a study of T cell responses to AZD1222 COVID-19 vaccine. Trimming left V 2 bases short and J 7 bases short, with 12 bases between. This CDR3 is 15 amino acids long. Germline V gives CDR1 SGHVT, CDR2 SQSDAQ. Sequencing used immunoSEQ multiplex PCR; TCRdb keeps in-frame clones, though not all of them. The data hold about 120,000 clones, with about 85% observed a single time. This TCR derives from an adult in good health. The material was peripheral blood, obtained on day 0 of AZD1222 vaccination. The chain uses TRBV7-4 and TRBJ1-6; the D gene is possibly TRBD1 (6 bases). In DNA form, the CDR3 reads TGTGCCAGCAGCTTAATCCGGGACACGAATTCACCCCTCCACTTT. It translates to CASSLIRDTNSPLHF.